The entry below describes one TCR beta chain. Generated by immunoSEQ multiplex PCR, the TCRdb table keeps only in-frame clones and is missing some. The sample lists 450,000 to 650,000 clones; roughly four fifths were seen once. The sample comes from a study of shared clonotypes between healthy human individuals. The CDR3 consists of 11 residues. V dropped 4 bases and J dropped 3 bases, with 3 bases sitting between them. Germline loops: CDR1 SNHLY, CDR2 FYNNEI. Sequencing was carried out using PBMCs. This chain joins TRBV2 and TRBJ1-1; D uncertain. The sequence derives from a woman aged 40 to 50 in good health. Some clones in this sample may be carry-over from other donors' samples. The CDR3 nucleotides read TGTGCCAGCAGTGGTTACACTGAAGCTTTCTTT. Translated: CASSGYTEAFF. The variable domain in full, completed from reference TRBV2 and TRBJ1-1, reads EPEVTQTPSHQVTQMGQEVILRCVPISNHLYFYWYRQILGQKVEFLVSFYNNEISEKSEIFDDQFSVERPDGSNFTLKIRSTKLEDSAMYFCASSGYTEAFFGQGTRLTVV.